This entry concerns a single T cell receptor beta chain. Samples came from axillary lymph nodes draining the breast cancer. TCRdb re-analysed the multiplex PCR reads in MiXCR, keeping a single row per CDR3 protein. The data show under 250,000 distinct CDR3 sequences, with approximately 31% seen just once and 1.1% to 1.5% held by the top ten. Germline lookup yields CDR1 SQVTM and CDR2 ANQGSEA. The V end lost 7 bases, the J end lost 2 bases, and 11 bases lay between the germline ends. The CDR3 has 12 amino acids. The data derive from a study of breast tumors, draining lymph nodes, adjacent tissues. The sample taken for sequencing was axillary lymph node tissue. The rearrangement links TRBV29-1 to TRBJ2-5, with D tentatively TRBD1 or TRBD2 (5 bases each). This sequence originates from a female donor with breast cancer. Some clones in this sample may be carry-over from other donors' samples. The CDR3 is CSGGARQETQYF. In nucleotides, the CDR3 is TGCAGCGGAGGGGCGAGACAAGAGACCCAGTACTTC.